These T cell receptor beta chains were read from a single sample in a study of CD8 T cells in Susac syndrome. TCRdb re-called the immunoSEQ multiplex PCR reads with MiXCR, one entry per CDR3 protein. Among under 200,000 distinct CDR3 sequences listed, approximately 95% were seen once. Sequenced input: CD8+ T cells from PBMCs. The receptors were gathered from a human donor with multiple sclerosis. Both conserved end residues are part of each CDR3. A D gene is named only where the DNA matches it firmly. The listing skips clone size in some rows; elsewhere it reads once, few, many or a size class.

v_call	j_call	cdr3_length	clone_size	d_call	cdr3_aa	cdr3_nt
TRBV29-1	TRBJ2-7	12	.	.	CSVVHGAYEQYF	TGCAGCGTTGTGCACGGGGCCTACGAGCAGTACTTC
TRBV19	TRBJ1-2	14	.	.	CASSFADSGYGYTF	TGTGCCAGTAGTTTCGCGGACTCGGGCTATGGCTACACCTTC
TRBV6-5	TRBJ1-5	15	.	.	CASSPQGPSNQPQHF	TGTGCCAGCAGCCCCCAGGGACCGAGCAATCAGCCCCAGCATTTT
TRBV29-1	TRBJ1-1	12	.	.	CSVSGPNTEAFF	TGCAGCGTATCAGGCCCGAACACTGAAGCTTTCTTT
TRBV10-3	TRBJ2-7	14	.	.	CAISGSVAAHEQYF	TGTGCCATCAGTGGGTCAGTCGCGGCCCACGAGCAGTACTTC
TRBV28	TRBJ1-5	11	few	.	CASSFGQPQHF	TGTGCCAGCAGTTTTGGACAGCCCCAGCATTTT
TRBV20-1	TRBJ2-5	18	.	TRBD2	CSAPGLAGGNDRSETQYF	TGCAGTGCTCCGGGACTAGCGGGGGGCAACGATAGGTCGGAGACCCAGTACTTC
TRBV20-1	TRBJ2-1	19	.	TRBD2	CSAHLGGRAEPSSYNEQFF	TGCAGTGCTCATTTAGGCGGGAGGGCCGAACCAAGCTCCTACAATGAGCAGTTCTTC
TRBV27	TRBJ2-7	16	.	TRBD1	CASSFVQGTDFYEQYF	TGTGCCAGCAGTTTCGTTCAGGGGACAGATTTCTACGAGCAGTACTTC
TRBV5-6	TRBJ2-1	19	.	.	CASSLTEIWGGSSYNEQFF	TGTGCCAGCAGCCTGACGGAGATCTGGGGCGGTAGCTCCTACAATGAGCAGTTCTTC
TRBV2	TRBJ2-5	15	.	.	CASSENLRGEETQYF	TGTGCCAGCAGTGAAAATCTTCGAGGTGAAGAGACCCAGTACTTC
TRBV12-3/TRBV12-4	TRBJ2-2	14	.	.	CASSFRANTGELFF	TGTGCCAGCAGTTTCCGGGCGAACACCGGGGAGCTGTTTTTT
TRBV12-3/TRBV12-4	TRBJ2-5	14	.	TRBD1	CASSWGQHQETQYF	TGTGCCAGCAGTTGGGGACAGCACCAAGAGACCCAGTACTTC
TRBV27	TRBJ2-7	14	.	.	CASNRQGRDYEQYF	TGTGCCAGCAATCGACAGGGGAGGGACTACGAGCAGTACTTC
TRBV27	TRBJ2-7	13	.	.	CASSWGPSYEQYF	TGTGCCAGCAGTTGGGGGCCTTCCTACGAGCAGTACTTC
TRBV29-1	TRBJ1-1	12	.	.	CSVEVGATEAFF	TGCAGCGTTGAAGTTGGGGCCACTGAAGCTTTCTTT
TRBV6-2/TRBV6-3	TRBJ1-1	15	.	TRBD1	CASSYPQGLNTEAFF	TGTGCCAGCAGTTATCCACAGGGGTTGAACACTGAAGCTTTCTTT
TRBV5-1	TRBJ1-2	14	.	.	CASSLVQGGDGYTF	TGCGCCAGCAGCTTGGTACAGGGAGGCGATGGCTACACCTTC
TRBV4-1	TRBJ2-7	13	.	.	CASSYRASYEQYF	TGCGCCAGCAGTTACAGGGCCTCCTACGAGCAGTACTTC
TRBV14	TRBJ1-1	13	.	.	CTSSQDWSTEAFF	TGTACCAGCAGCCAAGATTGGAGCACTGAAGCTTTCTTT
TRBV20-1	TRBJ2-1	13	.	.	CSARAPLRNEQFF	TGCAGTGCTAGAGCCCCCCTCCGCAATGAGCAGTTCTTC
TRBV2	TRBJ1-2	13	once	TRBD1	CASPGGTGGGYTF	TGTGCCAGCCCCGGCGGAACAGGGGGAGGCTACACCTTC
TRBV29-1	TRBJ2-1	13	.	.	CSVLSARDGEQFF	TGCAGCGTGCTTAGCGCCCGTGACGGTGAGCAGTTCTTC
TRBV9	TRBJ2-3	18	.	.	CASSGEALAGGYGDTQYF	TGTGCCAGCAGCGGCGAGGCACTAGCAGGAGGATATGGAGATACGCAGTATTTT
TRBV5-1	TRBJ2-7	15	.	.	CASSLELVSTYEQYF	TGCGCCAGCAGCTTGGAGTTGGTCTCAACCTACGAGCAGTACTTC
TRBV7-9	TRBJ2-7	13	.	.	CASSDTMTYEQYF	TGTGCCAGCAGCGATACAATGACCTACGAGCAGTACTTC
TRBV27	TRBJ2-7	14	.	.	CASSLFRTDYEQYF	TGTGCCAGCAGTTTATTTAGGACAGACTACGAGCAGTACTTC
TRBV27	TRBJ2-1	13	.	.	CASSFGQNNEQFF	TGTGCCAGCAGTTTCGGACAGAACAATGAGCAGTTCTTC
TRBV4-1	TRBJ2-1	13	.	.	CASSQDLDNEQFF	TGCGCCAGCAGCCAAGATCTGGACAATGAGCAGTTCTTC
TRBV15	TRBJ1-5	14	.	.	CATSRSYSNQPQHF	TGTGCCACCAGCAGGAGTTATAGCAATCAGCCCCAGCATTTT
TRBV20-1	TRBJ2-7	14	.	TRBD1	CSATTGDFPYEQYF	TGCAGTGCTACAACAGGGGATTTTCCCTACGAGCAGTACTTC
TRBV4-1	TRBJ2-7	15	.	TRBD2	CASSNKASGSYEQYF	TGCGCCAGCAGCAACAAGGCTAGCGGCTCCTACGAGCAGTACTTC
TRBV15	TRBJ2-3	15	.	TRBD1	CATSRDTGGSDTQYF	TGTGCCACCAGCAGAGATACAGGGGGATCAGATACGCAGTATTTT
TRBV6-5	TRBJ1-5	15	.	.	CASSYSPVGNQPQHF	TGTGCCAGCAGTTACTCGCCAGTCGGTAATCAGCCCCAGCATTTT
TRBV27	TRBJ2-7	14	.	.	CASSLQGVGYEQYF	TGTGCCAGCAGTTTACAAGGGGTAGGCTACGAGCAGTACTTC
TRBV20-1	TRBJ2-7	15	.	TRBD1	CSALAPRQGVYEQYF	TGCAGTGCCCTAGCCCCACGACAGGGGGTTTACGAGCAGTACTTC
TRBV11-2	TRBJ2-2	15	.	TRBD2	CASSFGAGGTGELFF	TGTGCCAGCAGCTTCGGGGCGGGAGGAACCGGGGAGCTGTTTTTT
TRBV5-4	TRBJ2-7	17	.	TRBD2	CASSSTPSGSPTYEQYF	TGTGCCAGCAGCTCAACCCCTAGCGGCAGTCCGACCTACGAGCAGTACTTC
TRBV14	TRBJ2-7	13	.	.	CASSPLLALEQYF	TGTGCCAGCAGCCCGCTTCTTGCTCTCGAGCAGTACTTC
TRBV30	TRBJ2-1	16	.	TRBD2	CAWSVPLAGGRNEQFF	TGTGCCTGGAGTGTCCCGCTAGCGGGAGGACGCAATGAGCAGTTCTTC
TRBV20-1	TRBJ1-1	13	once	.	CSAYDGGNTEAFF	TGCAGTGCTTACGATGGGGGTAACACTGAAGCTTTCTTT
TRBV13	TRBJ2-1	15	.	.	CASSLDDRSYNEQFF	TGTGCCAGCAGCTTAGACGACCGCTCCTACAATGAGCAGTTCTTC
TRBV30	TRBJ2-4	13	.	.	CAWQGLAKNIQYF	TGTGCCTGGCAGGGTTTAGCCAAAAACATTCAGTACTTC
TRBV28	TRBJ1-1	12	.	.	CASSLVNTEAFF	TGTGCCAGCAGCTTGGTGAACACTGAAGCTTTCTTT
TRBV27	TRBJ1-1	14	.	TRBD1	CASRDRDRVSEAFF	TGTGCCAGCAGGGACCGGGACAGGGTCTCTGAAGCTTTCTTT
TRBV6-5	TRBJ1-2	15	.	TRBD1	CASSPGTGVSYGYTF	TGTGCCAGCAGCCCCGGGACAGGGGTTAGCTATGGCTACACCTTC
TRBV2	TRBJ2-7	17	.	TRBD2	CASSEFPSGAYSYEQYF	TGTGCCAGCAGTGAATTTCCTAGCGGGGCATACTCCTACGAGCAGTACTTC
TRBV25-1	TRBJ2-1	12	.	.	CASSSRAHEQFF	TGTGCCAGCAGTTCCCGCGCCCATGAGCAGTTCTTC
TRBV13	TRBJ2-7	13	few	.	CASSLGRGYEQYF	TGTGCCAGCAGCTTAGGTAGGGGCTACGAGCAGTACTTC
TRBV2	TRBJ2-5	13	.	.	CASSDGYQETQYF	TGTGCCAGCAGTGACGGGTACCAAGAGACCCAGTACTTC
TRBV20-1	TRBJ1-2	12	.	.	CSATGANYGYTF	TGCAGTGCTACAGGGGCAAACTATGGCTACACCTTC
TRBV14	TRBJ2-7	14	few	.	CASSPTWPPREQYF	TGTGCCAGCAGCCCCACCTGGCCCCCCCGCGAGCAGTACTTC
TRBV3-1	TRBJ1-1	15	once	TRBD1	CASSQPPRGGTEAFF	TGTGCCAGCAGCCAACCCCCCAGGGGGGGCACTGAAGCTTTCTTT